This TCR beta chain emerged from a study of Ad26.COV2.S vaccination and SARS-CoV-2 variants. TCRdb's copy holds only in-frame clones and misses some; the assay was immunoSEQ multiplex PCR. The table includes about 350,000 clones, 75% to 90% detected once. After removal of 1 base from V and 7 bases from J, the junction contained 6 bases not matched to a gene. Per the germline V gene, CDR1 is SEHNR and CDR2 is FQNEAQ (reference sequence). The CDR3 spans 16 residues. Stated treatment: around 19 received Ad26.COV2.S at low or high dose, single or two shots; 5 received placebo; per-sample allocation not given. Samples were taken on day 63 after the first vaccine or placebo injection.

The material sequenced was peripheral blood, taken in a trial of Ad26.COV2.S vaccine versus placebo. The chain links TRBV7-9 to TRBJ1-6; 8 nucleotides align to TRBD1. This TCR was recovered from a person between 18 and 65 years old who received the Ad26.COV2.S COVID-19 vaccine or a placebo. DNA for the CDR3: TGTGCCAGCAGCTTAGGACAGGGGAGTTACAATTCACCCCTCCACTTT. This codes for CASSLGQGSYNSPLHF.